This T cell receptor beta chain was recovered during a study of T cells expressing NK-cell markers. In the study overall: The TCR beta repertoires were obtained from sorted CD3+CD56+NKG2C+, CD3+CD56+NKG2C- and CD3+CD56-NKG2C+ T cells.

Following a re-call of the 5' RACE reads, TCRdb has one entry per CDR3 protein and lacks DNA. Its clone listing holds roughly 420,000 distinct CDR3 sequences. Points from the study as a whole: Dominant NKG2C+ clonotypes were found to form about 1.0-8% of CD8+ T cells in over five donors.

CDR3 length: 15 residues. Germline values: CDR1 MNHEY, CDR2 SMNVEV (reference sequence). A note on this clonotype: As yet, its antigen is unknown.

What was sequenced was blood T cells: a sorted CD56 or NKG2C T cell subset, CD4+ or CD8+ T cells, or bulk PBMC T cells (not recorded which). This sequence was found in a woman between 18 and 70 years old in good health. The rearrangement links TRBV27 to TRBJ2-2. The CDR3 protein is CASSFSITNTGELFF.